This T cell receptor (beta chain) is drawn from a study of shared clonotypes between healthy human individuals. It was CD45RO-negative cells, positively selected for CCR7, that made up naive CD8 cells, with terminally differentiated effector memory CD45RA+ cells excluded. Replicate sorted-subset PCRs were loaded with 150 to 200 ng DNA, 31,000 or so T cell genomes. Generated by immunoSEQ multiplex PCR, the TCRdb table keeps only in-frame clones and is missing some. The sample lists about 2,200,000 clones, around 93% seen once, with roughly 1.7% in the top ten. V lost 5 bases to trimming and J lost 5 bases; unmatched junction nucleotides: 10. Germline values: CDR1 MNHEY, CDR2 SVGAGI. The CDR3 has 15 amino acids. Comments on this clone: The antigen is undetermined.

Study-level results: The authors sampled blood alone, and tissue repertoires likely differ.

The sequence derives from a man aged 18 to 29 in good health. Some clones in this sample may be carry-over from other donors' samples. Input material: naive CD8+ T cells from PBMCs. The V gene is TRBV6-5, the J gene TRBJ1-2; 8 bases agree with TRBD1. The CDR3 DNA sequence: TGTGCCAGCAGTACAAACGGACAGGGCGGATATGGCTACACCTTC. Translating gives CASSTNGQGGYGYTF.